A single sample gave rise to the 2 T cell receptor beta chains below, sequenced in a study of OX40 agonist ivuxolimab in advanced cancers. The table came from immunoSEQ multiplex PCR; TCRdb's copy has only in-frame clones and leaves some out. In the table there are about 48,000 clones, 70% to 90% of which are singletons. The sample in question was CD4+ or CD8+ T cells sorted from blood, obtained in a trial of the OX40 agonist ivuxolimab. The receptors originated from an adult with an advanced solid tumor such as melanoma, head and neck, liver or kidney cancer.

The CDR3 DNA reads TGTGCCAGCAGTTTCGGGGCCCAAGAGACCCAGTACTTC. It specifies CASSFGAQETQYF. This chain links TRBV6-5 with TRBJ2-5; perhaps D is TRBD1 or TRBD2 (5 bases each). Deletions cut 4 bases from V and 1 base from J, with 7 bases between. The CDR3 loop spans 13 amino acids. Germline V gene sequence: CDR1 MNHEY, CDR2 SVGAGI.

The chain combines TRBV4-2 with TRBJ2-3; no definite D call. V shed 5 bases and J shed 2 bases, with 8 bases lying between them. Germline CDR1 reads LGHNA; CDR2 reads YNFKEQ. This CDR3 spans 13 amino acids. CDR3 DNA sequence: TGTGCCAGCAGCGAGACCACCACAGATACGCAGTATTTT. It yields the protein CASSETTTDTQYF.